Each of the 32 T cell receptor beta chains below was sequenced from the same sample in a study of regulatory T cells in long-lasting Graves disease. CDR3 regions were amplified by Arm-PCR using iRepertoire HTBI primers to build TCR beta libraries. TCRdb processed the multiplex PCR reads anew with MiXCR; each CDR3 protein has one entry. This sample has hundreds of thousands of distinct CDR3 sequences; under 20% occur once, and the top ten carry more than 30%. The time point is: newly diagnosed GD, antithyroid drugs for less than 3 months. Extracted PBMC RNA gave rise to the TCR library. Sequenced material: peripheral blood mononuclear cells (PBMCs), taken at new diagnosis, from a patient treated with antithyroid drugs. The receptors here all came from a female donor with Graves disease.

This clonotype was seen many times. The rearrangement uses TRBV3-1 and TRBJ2-5, with 8 bases identical to TRBD2. The germline gives CDR1 LGHDT, CDR2 YNNKEL (reference sequence). This CDR3 region has 15 residues. The V and J ends lost 0 bases and 6 bases, in that order; junction bases with no gene match: 6. This CDR3 reads CASSQDSGSGKTQYF. The CDR3 nucleotides are TGTGCCAGCAGCCAAGACAGCGGGAGTGGTAAGACCCAGTACTTC.

The CDR3 DNA reads TGTGCCAGCAGCTTAGGTGGCTCGCACGACTACAATGAGCAGTTCTTC. Amino acids: CASSLGGSHDYNEQFF. V is TRBV7-2 and J is TRBJ2-1; the D is unclear. Trimming removed 1 base at V and 3 bases at J, with 13 bases between. The CDR3 is made up of 16 amino acids. The germline CDR1 and CDR2 sequences are SGHTA and FQGNSA.

This clonotype was counted ten times or more. The junction shows a germline mismatch at one end, possibly a read error. The chain links TRBV5-1 to TRBJ1-1, with D perhaps TRBD1 (6 bases). Per the germline V gene, CDR1 is SGHRS and CDR2 is YFSETQ. This CDR3 is 14 amino acids long. Here the CDR3 reads CASSLDRLNTEAFF. As DNA, the CDR3 is TGTGCCAGCAGTCTGGACAGACTGAACACTGAAGCTTTCTTT.

This clonotype was seen many times. The chain couples TRBV2 to TRBJ2-5; perhaps TRBD2 as D (5 bases). V lost 3 bases and J 1 base, leaving 9 bases between the germline ends. CDR3 length equals 14 residues. Germline lookup yields CDR1 SNHLY and CDR2 FYNNEI. CDR3: CASSELDFQETQYF. The CDR3 DNA sequence: TGTGCCAGCAGTGAGCTGGACTTCCAAGAGACCCAGTACTTC.

Worth noting for this clonotype: A far larger clone is one base from this, pointing to a likely read error. The chain employs TRBV27 and TRBJ1-4; no firm D call. This CDR3 region has 14 residues. Trimming took 3 bases from V and 4 from J, leaving 9 bases between them. Germline V CDR1 and CDR2: MNHEY, SMNVEV (reference sequence). DNA for the CDR3: TGTGCCAGCAGTTTCCTGGGCAGTAATGAAAAACTGTTTTTT. Protein: CASSFLGSNEKLFF.

Concerning this clonotype: Germline and junction disagree at one end, which may indicate a read error. The chain uses TRBV5-1 and TRBJ2-3; D unclear. The germline V gene encodes CDR1 SGHRS and CDR2 YFSETQ. This CDR3 is built from 15 residues. The CDR3 DNA reads as TGCGCCAACAGCTCAACAGTCACTAGCACAGATACGCAGTATTTT. Its translation is CANSSTVTSTDTQYF.

The chain joins TRBV19 to TRBJ1-4, with D possibly being TRBD1 (5 bases). This CDR3 is built from 17 residues. V was pared by 5 bases and J by 1 base, with 17 bases between. CDR1 and CDR2 from the germline V gene are LNHDA and SQIVND (reference sequence). CDR3 nucleotides: TGTGCCAGTAGTCCGGGACCCACGAGGGTAACTAATGAAAAACTGTTTTTT. It translates to CASSPGPTRVTNEKLFF.

This chain joins TRBV18 and TRBJ2-3; 8 bases map to TRBD1. Per germline, CDR1 KGHSH and CDR2 LQKENI. The V gene end was trimmed by 5 bases and the J gene end by 2 bases; junction bases not matched to a gene: 6. The CDR3 loop spans 15 amino acids. CDR3 nucleotides: TGTGCCAGCTCAACTGGGACAGGTCTCACAGATACGCAGTATTTT. Protein sequence: CASSTGTGLTDTQYF.

This clonotype was recorded at least ten times. This sequence joins TRBV3-1 and TRBJ1-2; D not resolved. Trimming pared 4 bases from V and 8 bases from J, leaving 14 bases between. The CDR3 spans 13 residues. CDR1 and CDR2 from the germline V gene are LGHDT and YNNKEL (reference sequence). CDR3 protein: CASSPPLVLGYTF. Written as DNA, the CDR3 is TGTGCCAGCAGCCCGCCGCTGGTGTTGGGCTACACCTTC.

In its sample, this clonotype was seen many times. The V gene is TRBV11-3, the J gene TRBJ1-1; D not certain. CDR1 and CDR2 from the germline V gene are SGHNT and YENEEA. The CDR3 is 12 amino acids. V was cut by 4 bases and J by 5 bases, with 8 bases left in between. The DNA of the CDR3 is TGTGCCAGCAGCTCCCTGGGGACTGAAGCTTTCTTT. Translation: CASSSLGTEAFF.

This clonotype was observed at least ten times. This chain connects TRBV20-1 to TRBJ2-3, with D tentatively TRBD1 (5 bases). V lost 6 bases to trimming and J lost 0 bases, with 13 bases between them. This CDR3 spans 14 amino acids. Germline V gene lookup returns CDR1 DFQATT and CDR2 SNEGSKA (reference sequence). CDR3 nucleotides: TGCAGTGCGCTCCGGGCAGGGAGCACAGATACGCAGTATTTT. As protein: CSALRAGSTDTQYF.

This clonotype was counted ten times or more. The chain carries TRBV12-3 or TRBV12-4 and TRBJ2-7, with D uncertain. CDR3 length: 14 amino acids. V gave up 0 bases and J gave up 7 bases, with 13 bases separating them. The CDR3 coding sequence is TGTGCCAGCAGTTTAGCGGAAAGGTATGGAGAGCAGTACTTC. Translating it yields CASSLAERYGEQYF.

Regarding this clonotype: A read error is likely here: a far larger clone is one base away. The chain employs TRBV6-1 and TRBJ2-5; TRBD2 matches 10 bases. This CDR3 has 15 amino acids. The germline CDR1 and CDR2 sequences are MNHNS and SASEGT. V dropped 10 bases and J dropped 1; count of bases not matched to a gene: 9. CDR3 sequence (DNA): TGTGCCATAGCGGTCAGCGGGAGGGCCCAAGAGACCCAGTACTTC. As protein: CAIAVSGRAQETQYF.

The rearrangement joins TRBV20-1 to TRBJ2-4, with D tentatively TRBD2 (5 bases). The CDR3 runs to 14 residues. Germline CDR1 reads DFQATT; CDR2 reads SNEGSKA (reference sequence). V lost 5 bases and J lost 0, with 11 bases in between. The CDR3 spells CSAPERLAKNIQYF. In nucleotides, the CDR3 is TGCAGTGCTCCTGAGCGGCTAGCCAAAAACATTCAGTACTTC.

This clonotype was seen once. A read error may explain this, as a much larger clone is one base away. The chain couples TRBV5-8 to TRBJ2-2; 8 bases are shared with TRBD1. Germline-derived CDR1 and CDR2 are SGHTS and YDEGEE. The length of the CDR3 is 15 residues. With V trimmed by 0 bases and J by 5 bases, 3 bases remained unmatched. The CDR3 loop reads CASSLGTGRTGELFF. CDR3 in DNA: TGTGCCAGCAGCTTGGGGACAGGGCGGACCGGGGAGCTGTTTTTT.

This clonotype was recorded at least ten times. The J gene is TRBJ1-1, the V gene TRBV12-3 or TRBV12-4; D remains unclear. The CDR3 has 13 amino acids. V was shortened by 7 bases and J by 7 bases, with 16 bases between the two germline ends. The CDR3 loop is CASNPAREGEAFF. The CDR3 DNA follows: TGTGCCAGCAACCCGGCCCGAGAAGGTGAAGCTTTCTTT.

The sample holds many counts of this clonotype. V usage is TRBV12-3 or TRBV12-4 and J usage is TRBJ2-1, with unresolved D. This CDR3 spans 13 amino acids. Trimming shortened V by 6 bases and J by 5 bases, and 11 bases separated the two germline ends. The CDR3 loop is CASRIADDNEQFF. Written as DNA, the CDR3 is TGTGCCAGCAGGATCGCCGACGACAATGAGCAGTTCTTC.

Concerning this clonotype itself: At one of its ends the junction is not consistent with the germline gene, which may arise from a read error. This rearrangement joins TRBV19 to TRBJ1-2, with D tentatively TRBD1 (6 bases). This CDR3 spans 13 amino acids. Germline CDR1 LNHDA, CDR2 SQIVND (reference sequence). CDR3 protein: CASSDFGTYAYTF. The CDR3 nucleotides are TGTGCCAGTAGTGACTTCGGGACATATGCCTACACCTTC.

The chain is built from TRBV18 and TRBJ1-4; a weak D match, TRBD1 (5 bases). V was cut by 1 base and J by 4 bases, with 10 bases left in between. Germline lookup yields CDR1 KGHSH and CDR2 LQKENI. The CDR3 length is 15 residues. CDR3 sequence: CASSPQGLDNEKLFF. In nucleotides, the CDR3 is TGTGCCAGCTCACCACAGGGACTGGATAATGAAAAACTGTTTTTT.

The CDR3 bases are TGCGCCAGCAGCTTCAGTAACGCGAACACCGGGGAGCTGTTTTTT. It is translated as CASSFSNANTGELFF. The chain carries TRBV5-1 and TRBJ2-2; unclear D gene. Between the trimmed V and J ends, which lost 2 bases and 0 bases, there was a span of 8 bases. This CDR3 has 15 residues. Germline CDR1 SGHRS, CDR2 YFSETQ.

The chain is built from TRBV2 and TRBJ1-5; tentative D call: TRBD1 (5 bases). Germline CDR1 SNHLY, CDR2 FYNNEI. V was shortened by 6 bases and J by 4 bases, with 13 bases between the two germline ends. CDR3 length: 14 amino acids. The CDR3 protein is CASREQGANQPQHF. The DNA for the CDR3 is TGTGCCAGCAGAGAACAAGGGGCGAATCAGCCCCAGCATTTT.

This clonotype was counted at least ten times. V gene TRBV5-1 combines with J gene TRBJ1-5; D is possibly TRBD1 (6 bases). Germline V lookup: CDR1 SGHRS, CDR2 YFSETQ. V was shortened by 5 bases and J by 3 bases, with 12 bases between the two germline ends. The CDR3 spans 14 residues. The CDR3: CASSPGTPNQPQHF. The CDR3 DNA reads as TGCGCCAGCAGTCCTGGGACACCCAATCAGCCCCAGCATTTT.

This clonotype appeared a few times. The V call is TRBV4-1, the J call TRBJ1-4; D may be TRBD1 (6 bases). The V gene's germline CDR1 is MGHRA and CDR2 YSYEKL. The CDR3 runs to 15 residues. V lost 3 bases to trimming and J lost 7 bases, with 15 bases between them. The CDR3 DNA sequence: TGCGCCAGCAGCCAGGACGGGGCAGGGGCTGAAAAACTGTTTTTT. It translates to CASSQDGAGAEKLFF.

This clonotype showed up many times. The rearrangement uses TRBV20-1 and TRBJ2-1; 14 bases align to TRBD2. Germline-derived CDR1 and CDR2 are DFQATT and SNEGSKA (reference sequence). The length of the CDR3 is 17 residues. Losses at the gene ends were 2 bases for V and 1 base for J; bases not matched to a gene: 4. The CDR3 DNA reads TGCAGTGCTAGATCCGGGACTAGCGGGAGTTCCTACAATGAGCAGTTCTTC. This translates into CSARSGTSGSSYNEQFF.

The V and J genes are TRBV30 and TRBJ1-5; TRBD1 agrees at 9 bases. V dropped 1 base and J dropped 6; count of bases not matched to a gene: 4. CDR3 size: 14 residues. Germline CDR1 GTSNPN, CDR2 SVGIG (reference sequence). The CDR3 protein is CAWSATGGAQPQHF. The DNA for the CDR3 is TGTGCCTGGAGTGCGACAGGGGGGGCTCAGCCCCAGCATTTT.

This clonotype was observed many times. J is TRBJ2-1 and V is TRBV7-2; D may be TRBD2 (6 bases). The length of the CDR3 is 16 residues. Germline CDR1 is SGHTA and CDR2 is FQGNSA. Trimming pared 2 bases from V and 6 bases from J, leaving 17 bases between. The chain's CDR3 is CASSLTVLARGNEQFF. The CDR3 DNA sequence: TGTGCCAGCAGCTTAACGGTCCTAGCGAGAGGCAATGAGCAGTTCTTC.

In regard to this clonotype: A read error is possible here, since a much larger clone lies one base away. V and J are TRBV7-8 and TRBJ2-7; 9 bases align to TRBD2. This CDR3 spans 15 amino acids. The V gene's germline CDR1 is SGHVS and CDR2 FQNEAQ. V dropped 3 bases and J dropped 3; count of bases not matched to a gene: 6. The CDR3 loop reads CASSFGASGIYEQYF. CDR3 in DNA: TGTGCCAGCAGCTTTGGGGCTAGCGGGATCTACGAGCAGTACTTC.

This clonotype was observed many times. The gene calls are TRBV3-1 and TRBJ2-2; TRBD2 is a possible D gene (6 bases). This CDR3 has 14 amino acids. Germline V gives CDR1 LGHDT, CDR2 YNNKEL (reference sequence). V gave up 2 bases and J gave up 8 bases, with 12 bases separating them. In nucleotides, the CDR3 is TGTGCCAGCAGCCAATTGATGGGGACTGGGGAGCTGTTTTTT. Encoded protein: CASSQLMGTGELFF.

Many counts were recorded for this clonotype. The gene calls are TRBV12-3 or TRBV12-4 and TRBJ2-1; D is possibly TRBD1 (12 bases). This CDR3 contains 18 residues. The germline V and J ends were trimmed by 6 bases and 7 bases, with 28 bases remaining between them. CDR3 region: CASRGTGGLAGGGNEQFF. CDR3 nucleotide sequence: TGTGCCAGCAGAGGGACAGGGGGCTTAGCGGGAGGGGGGAATGAGCAGTTCTTC.

This clonotype was seen more than once but under ten times. The chain combines TRBV5-8 with TRBJ1-1; D gene uncertain. CDR3 length: 12 residues. Trimming took off 4 bases at V and 4 bases at J, with 8 bases between the two ends. In germline, CDR1 is SGHTS, CDR2 YDEGEE. CDR3 nucleotides: TGTGCCAGCAGCCCCCGCCGCACTGAAGCTTTCTTT. It encodes CASSPRRTEAFF. Full variable domain (missing parts from reference TRBV5-8 and TRBJ1-1): EAGVTQSPTHLIKTRGQQATLRCSPISGHTSVYWYQQALGLGLQFLLWYDEGEERNRGNFPPRFSGRQFPNYSSELNVNALELEDSALYLCASSPRRTEAFFGQGTRLTVV.

This clonotype has at least ten counts. This chain joins TRBV20-1 and TRBJ1-6; D gene ambiguous. Per germline, CDR1 DFQATT and CDR2 SNEGSKA (reference sequence). This CDR3 comprises 13 residues. The V gene lost 5 bases and the J gene lost 8 bases, with 13 bases spanning the gap. CDR3 residues: CSAAQNVDSPLHF. The CDR3 bases are TGCAGTGCTGCCCAGAATGTGGATTCACCCCTCCACTTT.

The CDR3 nucleotides read TGTGCCAGCGCCCCCGAGAGATTGAACACTGAAGCTTTCTTT. This translates into CASAPERLNTEAFF. The chain carries TRBV12-3 or TRBV12-4 and TRBJ1-1; D not certain. The CDR3 spans 14 residues. Deletions cut 8 bases from V and 0 bases from J, with 13 bases between.